This is a list of T cell receptor beta chains from one sample in a study of blood T cells in healthy people across ages. TCRdb reanalysed the 5' RACE reads using MiXCR and keeps one entry per CDR3 protein. Of 1.6 million or so distinct CDR3 sequences in the sample, roughly 32% were seen once. Sequencing was performed on blood. Receptors originate from a woman between 25 and 40 years old in good health. The CDR3 runs from the conserved cysteine through the conserved F or W. Fields, in order: D gene, V gene, J gene, CDR3 length, clone size, CDR3 DNA, CDR3 protein. D genes are given only for firm matches. The size entry is marked missing in some rows and otherwise reads once, few, many or a size class.

d_gene: -; v_gene: TRBV29-1; j_gene: TRBJ1-2; len: 15; abundance: -; CDR3nt: TGCAGCGTTGGACCGGAGAGACAATCTCTTCGTGGCTACACCTTC; CDR3aa: CSVGPERQSLRGYTF
d_gene: TRBD2; v_gene: TRBV4-1; j_gene: TRBJ2-3; len: 14; abundance: many; CDR3nt: TGCGCCAGCAACGTAGCGGGGGGACCAGATACGCAGTATTTT; CDR3aa: CASNVAGGPDTQYF
d_gene: TRBD1; v_gene: TRBV5-1; j_gene: TRBJ1-1; len: 15; abundance: -; CDR3nt: TGCGCCAGCCGTCGGGACAGCTCCTCGAACACTGAAGCTTTCTTT; CDR3aa: CASRRDSSSNTEAFF
d_gene: -; v_gene: TRBV6-5; j_gene: TRBJ2-5; len: 13; abundance: few; CDR3nt: TGTGCCAGCAGTTACTTTAGCCAAGAGACCCAGTACTTC; CDR3aa: CASSYFSQETQYF
d_gene: TRBD1; v_gene: TRBV6-4; j_gene: TRBJ2-7; len: 16; abundance: -; CDR3nt: TGTGCCAGCAGTGACCTAATGGGACAGAGCTCCTACGAGCAGTACTTC; CDR3aa: CASSDLMGQSSYEQYF
d_gene: -; v_gene: TRBV20-1; j_gene: TRBJ1-4; len: 15; abundance: -; CDR3nt: TGCAGTGCTAGACACCCGAGGGATGTCGGTGAAAAACTGTTTTTT; CDR3aa: CSARHPRDVGEKLFF
d_gene: -; v_gene: TRBV30; j_gene: TRBJ1-1; len: 13; abundance: -; CDR3nt: TGTGCCTGGACTTCCTTTCGGAGCACTGAAGCTTTCTTT; CDR3aa: CAWTSFRSTEAFF
d_gene: TRBD2; v_gene: TRBV7-6; j_gene: TRBJ2-1; len: 18; abundance: -; CDR3nt: TGTGCCAGCAGCTTAGGGATAGCGGGAGAATTATGGTACAATGAGCAGTTCTTC; CDR3aa: CASSLGIAGELWYNEQFF
d_gene: -; v_gene: TRBV6-5; j_gene: TRBJ1-1; len: 10; abundance: few; CDR3nt: TGTGCCAGCAGTTCCGGAGAAGCTTTCTTT; CDR3aa: CASSSGEAFF
d_gene: TRBD1; v_gene: TRBV6-5; j_gene: TRBJ2-5; len: 15; abundance: -; CDR3nt: TGTGCCAGCAGTTACTCCGGGACAGGGAAAGAGACCCAGTACTTC; CDR3aa: CASSYSGTGKETQYF
d_gene: TRBD1; v_gene: TRBV5-1; j_gene: TRBJ2-2; len: 16; abundance: -; CDR3nt: TGCGCCAGCAGCGCGGGGACAGGGGGCCTGACCGGGGAGCTGTTTTTT; CDR3aa: CASSAGTGGLTGELFF
d_gene: -; v_gene: TRBV2; j_gene: TRBJ2-7; len: 13; abundance: -; CDR3nt: TGTGCCAGCAGTGTGTCGTCTCCTACGGAGCAGTACTTC; CDR3aa: CASSVSSPTEQYF
d_gene: -; v_gene: TRBV6-1; j_gene: TRBJ1-1; len: 15; abundance: -; CDR3nt: TGTGCCAGCACCCAGACGCCTACCCAGACCGGTGAAGCTTTCTTT; CDR3aa: CASTQTPTQTGEAFF
d_gene: TRBD2; v_gene: TRBV10-1; j_gene: TRBJ2-7; len: 16; abundance: many; CDR3nt: TGCGCCAGCAGTCGGACTAGCGGGAGACACCTCAACGAGCAGTACTTC; CDR3aa: CASSRTSGRHLNEQYF
d_gene: -; v_gene: TRBV5-1; j_gene: TRBJ2-1; len: 18; abundance: -; CDR3nt: TGCGCCAGCAGTTTTCGCACCACCGGGACAACCAACTACAATGAGCAGTTCTTC; CDR3aa: CASSFRTTGTTNYNEQFF
d_gene: -; v_gene: TRBV30; j_gene: TRBJ2-1; len: 13; abundance: -; CDR3nt: TGTGCCTGGGACCCGGGGGTGGACAATGAGCAGTTCTTC; CDR3aa: CAWDPGVDNEQFF
d_gene: TRBD2; v_gene: TRBV5-5; j_gene: TRBJ2-7; len: 17; abundance: few; CDR3nt: TGTGCCAGCAGCGAACCGGGACTACTTCCTACACTCTACGAGCAGTACTTC; CDR3aa: CASSEPGLLPTLYEQYF
d_gene: TRBD2; v_gene: TRBV7-9; j_gene: TRBJ2-7; len: 19; abundance: -; CDR3nt: TGTGCCAGCAGCTCGCCCCCCACTAGCGGGGCACAATACACCTACGAGCAGTACTTC; CDR3aa: CASSSPPTSGAQYTYEQYF
d_gene: -; v_gene: TRBV3-1; j_gene: TRBJ1-2; len: 15; abundance: -; CDR3nt: TGTGCCAGCAGCCAAAGGTTGGACATCGTAGTAGGCTACACCTTC; CDR3aa: CASSQRLDIVVGYTF
d_gene: TRBD2; v_gene: TRBV4-1; j_gene: TRBJ2-1; len: 14; abundance: -; CDR3nt: TGCGCCAGCAGCCACAGCGGGGAGGCCGACCGTCCGTTCTTC; CDR3aa: CASSHSGEADRPFF
d_gene: TRBD2; v_gene: TRBV20-1; j_gene: TRBJ2-1; len: 20; abundance: -; CDR3nt: TGCAGTGCTAGACCCGGGACTAGCGGGGGCCCGATGAGCTCCTACAATGAGCAGTTCTTC; CDR3aa: CSARPGTSGGPMSSYNEQFF
d_gene: -; v_gene: TRBV18; j_gene: TRBJ1-1; len: 15; abundance: -; CDR3nt: TGTGCCAGCTCATGGGAAGCGGGGGCGGGAACTGAAGCTTTCTTT; CDR3aa: CASSWEAGAGTEAFF
d_gene: -; v_gene: TRBV6-1; j_gene: TRBJ1-1; len: 14; abundance: -; CDR3nt: TGTGCCAGCAGTGACAGGGCCTCCCACACTGAAGCTTTCTTT; CDR3aa: CASSDRASHTEAFF
d_gene: TRBD2; v_gene: TRBV2; j_gene: TRBJ2-7; len: 14; abundance: few; CDR3nt: TGTGCCAGCAGTGGGACTAGCGGGGGCTACGAGCAGTACTTC; CDR3aa: CASSGTSGGYEQYF
d_gene: TRBD1; v_gene: TRBV7-3; j_gene: TRBJ1-5; len: 15; abundance: -; CDR3nt: TGTGCCAGCAGCTTAAATGGACAGGGGCATCAGCCCCAGCATTTT; CDR3aa: CASSLNGQGHQPQHF
d_gene: TRBD1; v_gene: TRBV5-1; j_gene: TRBJ1-6; len: 16; abundance: few; CDR3nt: TGCGCCAGCAGCATGGGACAGCCAGGACCTAATTCACCCCTCCACTTT; CDR3aa: CASSMGQPGPNSPLHF
d_gene: TRBD1; v_gene: TRBV20-1; j_gene: TRBJ2-7; len: 15; abundance: few; CDR3nt: TGCAGTGCCCAAATGGGGACAGATAAAGCCTACGAGCAGTACTTC; CDR3aa: CSAQMGTDKAYEQYF
d_gene: TRBD1; v_gene: TRBV5-1; j_gene: TRBJ2-7; len: 15; abundance: few; CDR3nt: TGCGCCAGCAGCGCGGGGACAGGGGGTCTGGGTGAGCAGTACTTC; CDR3aa: CASSAGTGGLGEQYF
d_gene: -; v_gene: TRBV15; j_gene: TRBJ2-3; len: 13; abundance: -; CDR3nt: TGTGCCACCAGCAGGCCCCCGTGGGATACGCAGTATTTT; CDR3aa: CATSRPPWDTQYF
d_gene: -; v_gene: TRBV12-5; j_gene: TRBJ2-1; len: 16; abundance: few; CDR3nt: TGTGCTAGTGGTGATACGTCGTCCGGGACCCACAATGAGCAGTTCTTC; CDR3aa: CASGDTSSGTHNEQFF
d_gene: -; v_gene: TRBV27; j_gene: TRBJ1-1; len: 14; abundance: -; CDR3nt: TGTGCCAGCAGTTTATATCGGGTAGGGACTGAAGCTTTCTTT; CDR3aa: CASSLYRVGTEAFF
d_gene: TRBD2; v_gene: TRBV20-1; j_gene: TRBJ2-7; len: 17; abundance: few; CDR3nt: TGCAGTGCCCCTAGCGGGAGTGCGGAGGTTCGAGCCTACGAGCAGTACTTC; CDR3aa: CSAPSGSAEVRAYEQYF
d_gene: -; v_gene: TRBV4-2; j_gene: TRBJ2-1; len: 17; abundance: many; CDR3nt: TGTGCCAGCAGCCAAGATTTCGGCGCGGGGGCGCGGAATGAGCAGTTCTTC; CDR3aa: CASSQDFGAGARNEQFF
d_gene: -; v_gene: TRBV27; j_gene: TRBJ1-4; len: 15; abundance: few; CDR3nt: TGTGCCAGCAGCCCCCAGGAGTTTGGGAGGGAAAAACTGTTTTTT; CDR3aa: CASSPQEFGREKLFF
d_gene: -; v_gene: TRBV7-9; j_gene: TRBJ2-7; len: 14; abundance: few; CDR3nt: TGTGCCAGCAGCTTCCCGGGCGGGGTCTACGAGCAGTACTTC; CDR3aa: CASSFPGGVYEQYF
d_gene: -; v_gene: TRBV28; j_gene: TRBJ2-7; len: 12; abundance: few; CDR3nt: TGTGCCACCTTAGGCCCAGTGGGGGAGCAGTACTTC; CDR3aa: CATLGPVGEQYF
d_gene: -; v_gene: TRBV20-1; j_gene: TRBJ1-2; len: 15; abundance: -; CDR3nt: TGCAGTGCTAGAGACCGCCTCGGACAAGGCTGTGGCTACACCTTC; CDR3aa: CSARDRLGQGCGYTF
d_gene: -; v_gene: TRBV5-1; j_gene: TRBJ2-7; len: 15; abundance: -; CDR3nt: TGCGCCAGCAGGGCCGGGACTGTACTAATCTACGAGCAGTACTTC; CDR3aa: CASRAGTVLIYEQYF
d_gene: -; v_gene: TRBV7-6; j_gene: TRBJ2-1; len: 17; abundance: -; CDR3nt: TGTGCCAGTAGCCTTACCACTGGCGACAGCTCCTACAATGAGCAGTTCTTC; CDR3aa: CASSLTTGDSSYNEQFF
d_gene: TRBD2; v_gene: TRBV6-6; j_gene: TRBJ2-7; len: 14; abundance: few; CDR3nt: TGTGCCAGCAGGAACGTAGCGGGGGACTACGAGCAGTACTTC; CDR3aa: CASRNVAGDYEQYF
d_gene: TRBD1; v_gene: TRBV12-3/TRBV12-4; j_gene: TRBJ1-2; len: 13; abundance: many; CDR3nt: TGTGCCAGTAGACAGGGATCCAACTATGGCTACACCTTC; CDR3aa: CASRQGSNYGYTF
d_gene: -; v_gene: TRBV28; j_gene: TRBJ2-5; len: 16; abundance: -; CDR3nt: TGTGCCAGCAGTTTCCGCCGGGGAGTGGTCCAAGAGACCCAGTACTTC; CDR3aa: CASSFRRGVVQETQYF
d_gene: -; v_gene: TRBV21-1; j_gene: TRBJ2-1; len: 13; abundance: -; CDR3nt: TGTGCCTCGCCTCGGGGACCCTACAATGAGCAGTTCTTC; CDR3aa: CASPRGPYNEQFF
d_gene: -; v_gene: TRBV21-1; j_gene: TRBJ2-1; len: 13; abundance: few; CDR3nt: TGTGCCAGCTCATCTCGACGGGAGAATGAGCAGTTCTTC; CDR3aa: CASSSRRENEQFF
d_gene: TRBD2; v_gene: TRBV20-1; j_gene: TRBJ2-3; len: 14; abundance: many; CDR3nt: TGCAGTGCTAGTACAGCGGGGGGGCGGGGTACGCAGTATTTT; CDR3aa: CSASTAGGRGTQYF
d_gene: -; v_gene: TRBV29-1; j_gene: TRBJ2-5; len: 11; abundance: -; CDR3nt: -; CDR3aa: CSVEVGTGAHF
d_gene: TRBD2; v_gene: TRBV2; j_gene: TRBJ2-3; len: 15; abundance: few; CDR3nt: TGTGCCAGCAGACCTACCTCCCTAGCGGGAGATACGCAGTATTTT; CDR3aa: CASRPTSLAGDTQYF
d_gene: -; v_gene: TRBV7-9; j_gene: TRBJ2-7; len: 14; abundance: -; CDR3nt: TGTGCCAGCAGCCTATCCTCCTCCTACAATGAGCAGTACTTC; CDR3aa: CASSLSSSYNEQYF
d_gene: TRBD2; v_gene: TRBV9; j_gene: TRBJ2-7; len: 16; abundance: few; CDR3nt: TGTGCCAGCAGCCCCCACCTAGCGGGGGCAACCTACGAGCAGTACTTC; CDR3aa: CASSPHLAGATYEQYF
d_gene: TRBD1; v_gene: TRBV12-3/TRBV12-4; j_gene: TRBJ2-1; len: 14; abundance: -; CDR3nt: TGTGCCAGCACCTCCGGACAGGGACACAATGAGCAGTTCTTC; CDR3aa: CASTSGQGHNEQFF
d_gene: -; v_gene: TRBV3-1; j_gene: TRBJ2-1; len: 12; abundance: -; CDR3nt: TGTGCCAGCGGGCGGGGACACAATGAGCAGTTCTTC; CDR3aa: CASGRGHNEQFF
d_gene: -; v_gene: TRBV5-1; j_gene: TRBJ2-6; len: 16; abundance: -; CDR3nt: TGCGCCAGCAGCCCAACACCTTACTCTGGGGCCAACGTCCTGACTTTC; CDR3aa: CASSPTPYSGANVLTF
d_gene: -; v_gene: TRBV30; j_gene: TRBJ2-7; len: 13; abundance: few; CDR3nt: TGTGCCTGCCGGATCAGAGACTCCTACGAGCAGTACTTC; CDR3aa: CACRIRDSYEQYF
d_gene: TRBD1; v_gene: TRBV10-3; j_gene: TRBJ2-1; len: 17; abundance: -; CDR3nt: TGTGCCATCAGTGAGCTGGACAGGGGTTGGTCCTACAATGAGCAGTTCTTC; CDR3aa: CAISELDRGWSYNEQFF
d_gene: TRBD2; v_gene: TRBV7-2; j_gene: TRBJ2-1; len: 18; abundance: many; CDR3nt: TGTGCCAGCAGCTTTGGGACTAGCGGGGGCCATCCCTACAATGAGCAGTTCTTC; CDR3aa: CASSFGTSGGHPYNEQFF